These T cell receptor beta chains were read from a single sample in a study of blood T cell repertoires in COVID-19. Profiled with immunoSEQ multiplex PCR; TCRdb holds only in-frame clones, not every one. Among tens of thousands of clones listed, almost 85% were seen once. Sample: peripheral blood. The receptors were sampled from a man aged 50 or older with active or convalescent COVID-19. CDR3s include the opening cysteine and the closing phenylalanine or tryptophan. D genes are given only for firm matches. The listing skips clone size in some rows; elsewhere it reads once, few, many or a size class.

>once|TRBJ1-2|TRBD1|TRBV6-5
CASRAGTGVNYGYTF
TGTGCCAGCAGAGCCGGGACAGGGGTAAACTATGGCTACACCTTC
>NA|TRBJ2-1|NA|TRBV25-1
CASSEDTNEQFF
TGTGCCAGCAGTGAGGACACCAATGAGCAGTTCTTC
>NA|TRBJ1-2|TRBD1|TRBV4-3
CASSLGTGANYGYTF
TGCGCCAGCAGCCTTGGGACAGGAGCTAACTATGGCTACACCTTC
>NA|TRBJ1-5|NA|TRBV6-5
CASRESYSNQPQHF
TGTGCCAGCAGGGAGTCATATAGCAATCAGCCCCAGCATTTT
>NA|TRBJ1-2|NA|TRBV2
CASSPPTTANYGYTF
TGTGCCAGCAGCCCGCCAACGACAGCTAACTATGGCTACACCTTC
>NA|TRBJ2-5|TRBD1|TRBV18
CASSPRQGLQETQYF
TGTGCCAGCTCACCCCGACAGGGGCTACAAGAGACCCAGTACTTC
>NA|TRBJ2-2|NA|TRBV18
CASTGIRGLQNTGELFF
TGTGCCAGCACAGGGATTAGGGGCCTACAGAACACCGGGGAGCTGTTTTTT
>NA|TRBJ2-3|NA|TRBV6-5
CASSYSMEGSDTQYF
TGTGCCAGCAGTTACTCGATGGAGGGGTCAGATACGCAGTATTTT
>NA|TRBJ2-1|NA|TRBV11-3
CASSRGGFSSYNEQFF
TGTGCCAGCAGCCGAGGGGGTTTTTCTTCCTACAATGAGCAGTTCTTC
>once|TRBJ1-3|NA|TRBV6-6
CATHGGAGNTIYF
TGTGCCACCCATGGGGGGGCTGGAAACACCATATATTTT
>NA|TRBJ1-1|NA|TRBV25-1
CASSASGLRGTEAFF
TGTGCCAGCAGTGCCTCAGGGTTAAGAGGCACTGAAGCTTTCTTT
>NA|TRBJ2-7|TRBD1|TRBV4-3
CASSQDRGSYEQYF
TGCGCCAGCAGCCAGGACAGGGGGTCCTACGAGCAGTACTTC
>once|TRBJ2-1|NA|TRBV7-9
CASSLVGRFNEQFF
TGTGCCAGCAGCTTAGTGGGGCGATTCAATGAGCAGTTCTTC
>few|TRBJ2-2|NA|TRBV10-1
CASSPDSTGELFF
TGCGCCAGCAGTCCAGACAGCACCGGGGAGCTGTTTTTT
>NA|TRBJ2-2|NA|TRBV9
CASSVVEVTGELFF
TGTGCCAGCAGCGTAGTAGAGGTCACCGGGGAGCTGTTTTTT
>NA|TRBJ1-1|TRBD1|TRBV29-1
CSAGDRGTNTEAFF
TGCAGCGCCGGGGACAGGGGAACGAACACTGAAGCTTTCTTT
>NA|TRBJ1-1|TRBD1|TRBV19
CASSTTGQGRTEAFF
TGTGCCAGTAGTACCACCGGACAGGGGCGGACTGAAGCTTTCTTT
>NA|TRBJ1-1|NA|TRBV28
CASSLEVGEAFF
TGTGCCAGCAGTTTAGAGGTCGGTGAAGCTTTCTTT
>NA|TRBJ1-6|NA|TRBV30
CAWSVPGGSSPLHF
TGTGCCTGGAGTGTACCTGGGGGCTCTTCACCCCTCCACTTT
>few|TRBJ1-4|NA|TRBV14
CASSQDRNEKLFF
TGTGCCAGCAGCCAAGACAGAAATGAAAAACTGTTTTTT
>once|TRBJ2-7|TRBD1|TRBV10-2
CATSGTAFYEQYF
TGCGCCACTTCGGGGACAGCCTTCTACGAGCAGTACTTC
>NA|TRBJ2-7|NA|TRBV28
CASSFRFRDLPTYEQYF
TGTGCCAGCAGTTTCCGTTTTAGGGACTTACCAACCTACGAGCAGTACTTC
>NA|TRBJ2-7|TRBD2|TRBV11-2
CASSLMVASGGEQYF
TGTGCCAGCAGCTTAATGGTAGCTAGCGGGGGTGAGCAGTACTTC
>once|TRBJ1-2|NA|TRBV12-3/TRBV12-4
CATSQGTHGYTF
TGTGCCACCTCCCAGGGTACCCATGGCTACACCTTC
>NA|TRBJ1-3|TRBD1|TRBV5-4
CASSSGDRGISGNTIYF
TGTGCCAGCAGCTCGGGAGACAGGGGGATCTCTGGAAACACCATATATTTT
>NA|TRBJ2-7|TRBD1|TRBV3-1/TRBV3-2
CASSQGTGGLSSYEQYF
TGTGCCAGCAGCCAGGGTACAGGGGGCCTGAGCTCCTACGAGCAGTACTTC
>NA|TRBJ2-1|NA|TRBV28
CASAVLYNEQFF
TGTGCCAGCGCGGTCCTCTACAATGAGCAGTTCTTC
>NA|TRBJ1-6|NA|TRBV27
CASSSPPGRATPNSPLHF
TGTGCCAGCAGTTCTCCCCCCGGGAGGGCGACCCCTAATTCACCCCTCCACTTT
>NA|TRBJ2-2|TRBD2|TRBV6-2/TRBV6-3
CASTPSGGVTGELFF
TGTGCCAGCACCCCTAGCGGGGGGGTCACCGGGGAGCTGTTTTTT
>NA|TRBJ2-5|TRBD1|TRBV5-1
CASSPGQSQETQYF
TGCGCCAGCAGCCCGGGACAGTCACAAGAGACCCAGTACTTC
>NA|TRBJ2-3|NA|TRBV7-2
CASSLEELGGTDTQYF
TGTGCCAGCAGCTTAGAGGAGCTAGGAGGGACAGATACGCAGTATTTT
>once|TRBJ1-4|NA|TRBV2
CASSKTGSEKLFF
TGTGCCAGCAGTAAGACCGGGAGTGAAAAACTGTTTTTT
>NA|TRBJ2-5|TRBD2|TRBV10-3
CAISSFSGGSGETQYF
TGTGCCATCAGTTCCTTTAGCGGGGGGTCGGGAGAGACCCAGTACTTC
>NA|TRBJ2-1|TRBD1|TRBV5-1
CASSLAVIGQGTYNEQFF
TGCGCCAGCAGCTTGGCCGTGATTGGACAGGGCACCTACAATGAGCAGTTCTTC
>few|TRBJ1-5|NA|TRBV9
CASSVDPVNQPQHF
TGTGCCAGCAGCGTAGATCCAGTCAATCAGCCCCAGCATTTT
>NA|TRBJ2-7|TRBD1|TRBV23-1
CASSQYGTGLPYEQYF
TGCGCCAGCAGTCAATACGGGACAGGCCTCCCCTACGAGCAGTACTTC
>NA|TRBJ1-6|TRBD1|TRBV7-8
CASSDRTGQNSPLHF
TGTGCCAGCAGCGACAGGACAGGGCAGAATTCACCCCTCCACTTT
>NA|TRBJ1-3|NA|TRBV11-2
CASSFRSSGNTIYF
TGTGCCAGCAGCTTTAGGAGCTCTGGAAACACCATATATTTT
>once|TRBJ2-3|NA|TRBV5-1
CASRVTDSTDTQYF
TGCGCCAGCAGAGTGACAGATAGCACAGATACGCAGTATTTT
>once|TRBJ1-1|TRBD1|TRBV7-8
CASSARDRGPVTEAFF
TGTGCCAGCAGCGCCCGGGACAGGGGGCCGGTGACTGAAGCTTTCTTT